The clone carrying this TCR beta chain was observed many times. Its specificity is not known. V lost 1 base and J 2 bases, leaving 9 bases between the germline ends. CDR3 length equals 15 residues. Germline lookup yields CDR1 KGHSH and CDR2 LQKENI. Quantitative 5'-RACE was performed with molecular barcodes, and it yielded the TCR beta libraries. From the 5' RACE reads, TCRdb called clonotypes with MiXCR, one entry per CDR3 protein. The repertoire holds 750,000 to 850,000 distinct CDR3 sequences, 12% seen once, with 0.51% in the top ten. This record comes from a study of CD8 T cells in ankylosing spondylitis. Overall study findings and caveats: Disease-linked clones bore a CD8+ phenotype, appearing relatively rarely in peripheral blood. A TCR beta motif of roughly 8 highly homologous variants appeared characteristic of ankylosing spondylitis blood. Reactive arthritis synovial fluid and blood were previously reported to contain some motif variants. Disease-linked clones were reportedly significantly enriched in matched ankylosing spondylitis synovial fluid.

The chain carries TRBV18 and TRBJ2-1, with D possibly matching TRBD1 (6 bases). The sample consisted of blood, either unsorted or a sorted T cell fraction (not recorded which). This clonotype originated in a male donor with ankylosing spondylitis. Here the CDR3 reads CASSPRGLPYNEQFF. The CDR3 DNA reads TGTGCCAGCTCACCACGGGGGCTACCCTACAATGAGCAGTTCTTC. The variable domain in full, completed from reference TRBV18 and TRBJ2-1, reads NAGVMQNPRHLVRRRGQEARLRCSPMKGHSHVYWYRQLPEEGLKFMVYLQKENIIDESGMPKERFSAEFPKEGPSILRIQQVVRGDSAAYFCASSPRGLPYNEQFFGPGTRLTVL.